Below are 29 T cell receptor beta chains sequenced from a single sample in a study of T cells in Graves' hyperthyroidism and ophthalmopathy. Amplified TCR beta CDR3 regions derived from RNA transcripts. The TCR CDR3 first-round RT-PCR relied on the HTBI primer set. TCRdb used MiXCR to reprocess the multiplex PCR reads, holding one entry per CDR3 protein. This table holds hundreds of thousands of distinct CDR3 sequences, under 15% found once. Sequenced material: blood. These receptors were obtained from a woman aged 18-29 years with Graves' hyperthyroidism.

This chain connects TRBV27 to TRBJ2-1; D not certain. Germline V lookup: CDR1 MNHEY, CDR2 SMNVEV (reference sequence). The CDR3 runs to 13 residues. Trimming pared 6 bases from V and 7 bases from J, leaving 13 bases between. CDR3 residues: CASSSSLGNEQFF. The CDR3 DNA reads TGTGCCAGCAGCTCCTCATTAGGGAATGAGCAGTTCTTC.

This clonotype was picked up many times. The chain combines TRBV20-1 with TRBJ1-5; D unclear. CDR3 length equals 15 residues. Germline-derived CDR1 and CDR2 are DFQATT and SNEGSKA (reference sequence). The V and J ends lost 5 bases and 5 bases respectively, with 19 bases between them. The CDR3 here is CSAPKGGRSDQPQHF. CDR3 DNA sequence: TGCAGTGCTCCTAAAGGAGGCCGTTCGGATCAGCCCCAGCATTTT.

This clonotype occurred many times. This rearrangement joins TRBV2 to TRBJ2-3, with TRBD1 identical over 11 bases. The ends lost 0 bases at V and 5 bases at J; junction bases unmatched: 7. CDR1 and CDR2 from the germline V gene are SNHLY and FYNNEI. CDR3 length: 17 amino acids. The CDR3 sequence: CASSEAPDRGLVDTQYF. The CDR3 nucleotides read TGTGCCAGCAGTGAAGCGCCGGACAGGGGGCTTGTAGATACGCAGTATTTT.

This clonotype has at least ten counts. The genes are TRBV6-1 and TRBJ2-3, with D maybe TRBD2 (5 bases). V dropped 6 bases and J dropped 1 base, with 11 bases sitting between them. Per germline, CDR1 MNHNS and CDR2 SASEGT. This CDR3 contains 14 residues. The CDR3 region has the DNA TGTGCCAGCAGACAGACCGGGGGCACAGATACGCAGTATTTT. This gives the protein CASRQTGGTDTQYF.

This clonotype showed up many times. The gene calls are TRBV28 and TRBJ2-7; D is perhaps TRBD2 (6 bases). The CDR3 extends over 14 amino acids. CDR1 and CDR2 from the germline V gene are MDHEN and SYDVKM. The V end lost 7 bases, the J end lost 0 bases, and 13 bases lay between the germline ends. CDR3 loop: CASTTGRSSYEQYF. In DNA, the CDR3 is TGTGCCAGCACCACTGGGAGGAGCTCCTACGAGCAGTACTTC.

This clonotype has ten or more counts. The chain is built from TRBV3-1 and TRBJ2-5; no firm D call. V was pared by 1 base and J by 14 bases, with 11 bases between. The CDR3 is made up of 11 amino acids. Germline CDR1 LGHDT, CDR2 YNNKEL (reference sequence). CDR3 residues: CASSQGDTPYF. The CDR3, as DNA: TGTGCCAGCAGCCAAGGAGATACCCCCTACTTC.

This clonotype has at least ten counts. J is TRBJ1-1 and V is TRBV12-3 or TRBV12-4; D is ambiguous. CDR3 size: 14 residues. V was trimmed by 6 bases and J by 4 bases, leaving 15 bases between them. The CDR3 reads CASSPFRRGTEAFF. The CDR3 DNA reads TGTGCCAGCAGCCCGTTCCGGCGGGGCACTGAAGCTTTCTTT.

This rearrangement joins TRBV6-1 to TRBJ1-5; D is uncertain. This CDR3 is 14 amino acids long. The V and J ends lost 3 bases and 4 bases respectively, with 10 bases between them. Germline V gene sequence: CDR1 MNHNS, CDR2 SASEGT. The CDR3 DNA follows: TGTGCCAGCAGTGAGGCGTCTGTGAATCAGCCCCAGCATTTT. Amino acids: CASSEASVNQPQHF.

The chain has TRBV5-5 and TRBJ1-2; D gene unclear. Germline lookup yields CDR1 SGHKS and CDR2 YYEKEE (reference sequence). V was shortened by 2 bases and J by 1 base, with 9 bases between the two germline ends. The CDR3 sequence is 14 residues long. The CDR3 spells CASSLIQINYGYTF. In nucleotides, the CDR3 is TGTGCCAGCAGCTTAATACAGATTAACTATGGCTACACCTTC.

This clonotype was detected many times. The rearrangement links TRBV5-8 to TRBJ2-1; D is possibly TRBD1 or TRBD2 (5 bases each). Germline V CDR1 and CDR2: SGHTS, YDEGEE. This CDR3 comprises 15 residues. V was trimmed by 0 bases and J by 6 bases, leaving 13 bases between them. CDR3 DNA sequence: TGTGCCAGCAGCTTGGCCTGGGGGAATTCCAATGAGCAGTTCTTC. Translating gives CASSLAWGNSNEQFF. Complete variable domain (other parts from reference TRBV5-8 and TRBJ2-1): EAGVTQSPTHLIKTRGQQATLRCSPISGHTSVYWYQQALGLGLQFLLWYDEGEERNRGNFPPRFSGRQFPNYSSELNVNALELEDSALYLCASSLAWGNSNEQFFGPGTRLTVL.

This clonotype came up many times. This chain uses TRBV5-5 with TRBJ2-3, with 7 bases lining up with TRBD2. Germline lookup yields CDR1 SGHKS and CDR2 YYEKEE (reference sequence). The junction had 10 bases not matched to a gene; V was cut back by 5 bases and J by 4 bases. The CDR3 loop spans 15 amino acids. The CDR3 loop is CASRASLASPDTQYF. For the CDR3, the DNA is TGTGCCAGCAGGGCCTCACTAGCGAGCCCAGATACGCAGTATTTT.

This clonotype was seen a handful of times. V is TRBV9 and J is TRBJ2-7, with 11 nucleotides matching TRBD2. V dropped 2 bases and J dropped 4; count of bases not matched to a gene: 2. This CDR3 has 14 residues. From germline, CDR1 is SGDLS and CDR2 YYNGEE. Here the CDR3 reads CASSVGLAEYEQYF. CDR3 bases: TGTGCCAGCAGCGTGGGACTAGCGGAATACGAGCAGTACTTC.

This clonotype was picked up many times. The chain has TRBV12-3 or TRBV12-4 and TRBJ1-1; D is undetermined. Trimming stripped 1 base from V and 10 bases from J, with 10 bases between. CDR3 length: 12 amino acids. The CDR3 protein is CASSLGSQAAFF. For the CDR3, the DNA is TGTGCCAGCAGTTTAGGATCCCAAGCAGCTTTCTTT.

This clonotype showed up many times. The chain combines TRBV28 with TRBJ1-2, with TRBD1 as a possible D gene (5 bases). The CDR3 totals 14 residues. V lost 5 bases and J 4 bases, leaving 14 bases between the germline ends. Germline-derived CDR1 and CDR2 are MDHEN and SYDVKM. CDR3 nucleotides: TGTGCCAGCAGTCCGCCAGGGAATACCTATGGCTACACCTTC. Translation: CASSPPGNTYGYTF.

The J gene is TRBJ2-3, the V gene TRBV7-9; D remains ambiguous. V gave up 2 bases and J gave up 0 bases, with 15 bases separating them. Looked up from germline, CDR1 is SEHNR and CDR2 is FQNEAQ (reference sequence). The CDR3 runs to 17 residues. This CDR3 reads CASSLSVGGTSTDTQYF. The CDR3 bases are TGTGCCAGCAGCTTATCGGTCGGCGGAACTAGCACAGATACGCAGTATTTT.

The V call is TRBV4-3, the J call TRBJ1-3; D call uncertain. This CDR3 has 15 residues. From germline, CDR1 is LGHNA and CDR2 YSLEER. V was pared by 0 bases and J by 0 bases, with 6 bases between. The CDR3 DNA reads as TGCGCCAGCAGCCAAGAGCAAGTCTCTGGAAACACCATATATTTT. It yields the protein CASSQEQVSGNTIYF.

This clonotype was found many times. This rearrangement joins TRBV12-3 or TRBV12-4 to TRBJ2-2; D is perhaps TRBD1 (7 bases). Trimming cost V 5 bases and J 0 bases, with 13 bases left between them. This CDR3 contains 16 residues. The CDR3 DNA sequence: TGTGCCAGCAGTCCGACCAGGGGGGCGAACACCGGGGAGCTGTTTTTT. It is translated as CASSPTRGANTGELFF.

The rearrangement joins TRBV6-2 or TRBV6-3 to TRBJ2-2; possible D gene TRBD1, 5 bases. Germline-derived CDR1 and CDR2 are MNHEY and SVGEGT. The CDR3 consists of 17 residues. The V end was cut by 2 bases, the J end by 3 bases, with 16 bases between. This CDR3 reads CASSYPSGRADTGELFF. DNA for the CDR3: TGTGCCAGCAGTTACCCCTCTGGCAGGGCGGACACCGGGGAGCTGTTTTTT.

V usage is TRBV9 and J usage is TRBJ1-1; D perhaps matches TRBD1 (6 bases). CDR3 length equals 14 residues. Per germline, CDR1 SGDLS and CDR2 YYNGEE. Trimming stripped 4 bases from V and 5 bases from J, with 15 bases between. The CDR3 region is CASSLMDRWTEAFF. The CDR3 DNA reads TGTGCCAGCAGCTTAATGGACAGATGGACTGAAGCTTTCTTT.

This clonotype was counted many times. This chain connects TRBV29-1 to TRBJ2-7; tentative D call: TRBD1 (5 bases). Germline V CDR1 and CDR2: SQVTM, ANQGSEA. The CDR3 loop spans 14 amino acids. V lost 6 bases to trimming and J lost 0 bases, with 15 bases between them. This CDR3 is CSVIGARSSYEQYF. Written as DNA, the CDR3 is TGCAGCGTCATAGGGGCTAGGAGCTCCTACGAGCAGTACTTC.

Worth noting for this clonotype: One junction end does not reproduce the germline sequence, and a read error may be involved. The chain joins TRBV7-2 to TRBJ2-5; no clear D gene. Germline values: CDR1 SGHTA, CDR2 FQGNSA. The CDR3 covers 12 residues. CDR3 in DNA: TGTGCCAGCAGCTTCCTTGGAGAGACCCACTACTTC. Translating gives CASSFLGETHYF. Full variable domain (missing parts from reference TRBV7-2 and TRBJ2-5): GAGVSQSPSNKVTEKGKDVELRCDPISGHTALYWYRQSLGQGLEFLIYFQGNSAPDKSGLPSDRFSAERTGGSVSTLTIQRTQQEDSAVYLCASSFLGETHYFGPGTRLLVL.

This chain joins TRBV19 and TRBJ2-1; TRBD2 matches 12 bases. The CDR3 has 15 residues. CDR1 LNHDA and CDR2 SQIVND come from the germline V gene (reference sequence). The V and J ends lost 3 bases and 8 bases, in that order; junction bases with no gene match: 5. CDR3 loop: CASSILAGGPYEQFF. As DNA, the CDR3 is TGTGCCAGTAGTATTCTAGCGGGGGGGCCCTATGAGCAGTTCTTC. The entire variable domain, with the rest obtained from reference TRBV19 and TRBJ2-1, is as follows: DGGITQSPKYLFRKEGQNVTLSCEQNLNHDAMYWYRQDPGQGLRLIYYSQIVNDFQKGDIAEGYSVSREKKESFPLTVTSAQKNPTAFYLCASSILAGGPYEQFFGPGTRLTVL.

This clonotype was observed at least ten times. The chain combines TRBV13 with TRBJ1-2; D unclear. Germline lookup yields CDR1 PRHDT and CDR2 FYEKMQ (reference sequence). CDR3 size: 15 residues. Trimming shortened V by 5 bases and J by 1 base, and 14 bases separated the two germline ends. The CDR3 DNA reads as TGTGCCAGCAGCCCCCGGTTCACCCTTAACTATGGCTACACCTTC. Protein product: CASSPRFTLNYGYTF. Using reference TRBV13 and TRBJ1-2 for the parts outside the CDR3, the full variable domain is AAGVIQSPRHLIKEKRETATLKCYPIPRHDTVYWYQQGPGQDPQFLISFYEKMQSDKGSIPDRFSAQQFSDYHSELNMSSLELGDSALYFCASSPRFTLNYGYTFGSGTRLTVV.

This clonotype was recorded a few times. J is TRBJ2-1 and V is TRBV19; a possible D gene is TRBD2 (6 bases). The CDR3 runs 14 residues. V was shortened by 3 bases and J by 7 bases, with 13 bases between the two germline ends. Germline CDR1 LNHDA, CDR2 SQIVND (reference sequence). The CDR3 nucleotides read TGTGCCAGTAGTATCACACTAGCCCCTAATGAGCAGTTCTTC. Amino acids: CASSITLAPNEQFF.

This clonotype showed up many times. This chain joins TRBV28 and TRBJ1-1; 8 bases align to TRBD1. This CDR3 is built from 14 residues. Trimming took 6 bases from V and 6 from J; bases not matched to a gene: 9. Germline V gene lookup returns CDR1 MDHEN and CDR2 SYDVKM. The CDR3 sequence is CASSIFTGGAEAFF. The CDR3 DNA reads TGTGCCAGCAGCATATTTACAGGGGGGGCTGAAGCTTTCTTT. The full variable domain, in which reference TRBV28 and TRBJ1-1 provide the parts outside the CDR3, is DVKVTQSSRYLVKRTGEKVFLECVQDMDHENMFWYRQDPGLGLRLIYFSYDVKMKEKGDIPEGYSVSREKKERFSLILESASTNQTSMYLCASSIFTGGAEAFFGQGTRLTVV.

V usage is TRBV5-1 and J usage is TRBJ2-2, with D perhaps given as TRBD1 or TRBD2 (5 bases each). The germline V gene has CDR1 SGHRS and CDR2 YFSETQ. V lost 3 bases, J lost 2 bases, and 11 bases lay in between. This CDR3 spans 15 amino acids. CDR3 protein: CASSSLGPNTGELFF. The DNA of the CDR3 is TGCGCCAGCAGCTCACTGGGACCAAACACCGGGGAGCTGTTTTTT.

This clonotype appeared many times. The chain has TRBV6-1 and TRBJ2-7; the match to TRBD2 covers 11 bases. The V gene end was trimmed by 3 bases and the J gene end by 4 bases; junction bases not matched to a gene: 5. The CDR3 totals 15 residues. Germline CDR1 reads MNHNS; CDR2 reads SASEGT. CDR3 DNA: TGTGCCAGCAGTGAGAGGGGACTAGCGGTTTACGAGCAGTACTTC. It specifies CASSERGLAVYEQYF.

In this sample, this clonotype turned up many times. J is TRBJ1-2 and V is TRBV20-1; D uncertain. The CDR3 spans 13 residues. CDR1 and CDR2 (germline): DFQATT, SNEGSKA (reference sequence). V was pared by 6 bases and J by 5 bases, with 16 bases between. The CDR3 is CSAHVVATYGYTF. DNA of the CDR3: TGCAGTGCCCACGTGGTGGCGACTTATGGCTACACCTTC.

This clonotype was counted at least ten times. This chain joins TRBV7-6 and TRBJ2-1; 8 bases fit TRBD2. The CDR3 runs 16 residues. Germline V CDR1 and CDR2: SGHVS, FNYEAQ. V gave up 0 bases and J gave up 8 bases; unmatched junction bases: 9. CDR3 nucleotides: TGTGCCAGCAGCTTAGCAACGGGAGGGCCGACCGATGAGCAGTTCTTC. It yields the protein CASSLATGGPTDEQFF.